This T cell receptor beta chain is drawn from a study of T cell responses to AZD1222 COVID-19 vaccine. This CDR3 has 16 residues. The V and J ends lost 4 bases and 6 bases, in that order; junction bases with no gene match: 8. Germline CDR1 and CDR2: KGHDR and SFDVKD. The assay was immunoSEQ multiplex PCR, and TCRdb's table has in-frame clones only and misses some. Recorded here are over 130,000 clones; the top ten clones represent around 2.4%. Remarks on this clone: Its antigen is unidentified.

Study results and limitations: Vaccine-associated CD4 TCRs spanned spike, dominant at 160-218 and 743-854. None of the repertoires were sampled until the peak T cell response had passed. Of spike-specific TCRs, nearly half reportedly target regions left unmutated in variants.

Sequenced: peripheral blood. The receptor comes from an adult in good health. The chain recombines TRBV24-1 with TRBJ2-3, with 11 nucleotides matching TRBD2. The CDR3 DNA is TGTGCCACCAGTGACATGACTAGCGGGGAAGGTGATACGCAGTATTTT. Its translation is CATSDMTSGEGDTQYF.